This is a list of T cell receptor beta chains from one sample in a study of cytomegalovirus exposure and HLA in healthy donors. Sequencing used immunoSEQ multiplex PCR; TCRdb keeps in-frame clones, though not all of them. This sample has 150,000 to 200,000 clones, with approximately 72% found just once. Sequenced material: PBMCs. These receptors originate from a man aged 40-55 years in good health and CMV-seropositive. Both conserved end residues are part of each CDR3. A D gene is named only where the DNA matches it firmly. Expanded clones are given a class, and other clones once, few, many or no size at all.

>TRBV5-1|.|TRBJ2-3|.
CASRLGEFRTDTQYF
TGCGCCAGCCGACTTGGAGAGTTTCGCACAGATACGCAGTATTTT
>TRBV27|.|TRBJ1-4|.
CASSPRTTNEKLFF
TGTGCCAGCAGTCCGCGGACAACTAATGAAAAACTGTTTTTT
>TRBV18|TRBD2|TRBJ2-5|.
CASSLGTSGPGETQYF
TGTGCCAGCTCACTTGGGACTAGCGGACCAGGGGAGACCCAGTACTTC
>TRBV9|TRBD2|TRBJ2-7|.
CASSGGTSGVAYF
TGTGCCAGCAGCGGTGGGACTAGCGGGGTGGCGTACTTC
>TRBV15|.|TRBJ1-1|.
CATSRGAGATEAFF
TGTGCCACCAGCAGAGGGGCAGGGGCCACTGAAGCTTTCTTT
>TRBV11-3|TRBD1|TRBJ1-3|once
CASSPGQGGNTIYF
TGTGCCAGCAGCCCCGGACAGGGAGGAAACACCATATATTTT
>TRBV2|TRBD1|TRBJ1-4|.
CASSVGTGVEKLFF
TGTGCCAGCAGTGTGGGGACAGGGGTAGAAAAACTGTTTTTT
>TRBV7-2|TRBD1|TRBJ1-4|.
CASSVTGVREKLFF
TGTGCCAGCAGCGTTACAGGGGTCAGGGAAAAACTGTTTTTT
>TRBV18|.|TRBJ1-1|.
CASSQQGQWGTEAFF
TGTGCCAGCTCACAGCAGGGGCAATGGGGCACTGAAGCTTTCTTT
>TRBV4-1|.|TRBJ1-1|.
CASSQDFVMNTEAFF
TGCGCCAGCAGCCAAGACTTCGTTATGAACACTGAAGCTTTCTTT
>TRBV7-9|TRBD2|TRBJ2-7|once
CASSQSGGAYEQYF
TGTGCCAGCAGCCAGAGCGGGGGGGCCTACGAGCAGTACTTC
>TRBV7-2|.|TRBJ1-5|once
CASSLEVGVGNQPQHF
TGTGCCAGCAGCTTAGAGGTAGGGGTCGGCAATCAGCCCCAGCATTTT
>TRBV6-5|TRBD1|TRBJ2-7|.
CASRRTGGHEQYF
TGTGCCAGCCGACGGACAGGGGGGCACGAGCAGTACTTC
>TRBV6-5|TRBD1|TRBJ2-2|once
CASSSRDSPNTGELFF
TGTGCCAGCAGTTCCCGGGACAGCCCGAACACCGGGGAGCTGTTTTTT
>TRBV7-2|TRBD1|TRBJ2-7|.
CASSLGWGTGDEQYF
TGTGCCAGCAGCTTAGGGTGGGGAACAGGGGACGAGCAGTACTTC
>TRBV5-5|.|TRBJ2-2|.
CASSLEWEAGELFF
TGTGCCAGCAGCTTGGAGTGGGAGGCTGGGGAGCTGTTTTTT
>TRBV5-1|.|TRBJ1-4|few
CASSAGTYEKLFF
TGCGCCAGCAGCGCCGGGACTTATGAAAAACTGTTTTTT
>TRBV5-6|.|TRBJ1-1|.
CASSLVRQGETEAFF
TGTGCCAGCAGCTTGGTTCGGCAGGGTGAGACTGAAGCTTTCTTT
>TRBV4-1|.|TRBJ1-5|.
CASSPTGGDQPQHF
TGCGCCAGCAGCCCCACGGGGGGCGATCAGCCCCAGCATTTT
>TRBV10-3|.|TRBJ2-2|.
CAIREGQNSGELFF
TGTGCCATCAGGGAGGGGCAGAATTCCGGGGAGCTGTTTTTT
>TRBV9|.|TRBJ2-1|.
CASQPGGANNEQFF
TGTGCCAGCCAGCCTGGGGGGGCCAACAATGAGCAGTTCTTC
>TRBV18|.|TRBJ2-2|.
CASSPPRLAGTGELFF
TGTGCCAGCTCACCACCACGGCTCGCGGGCACCGGGGAGCTGTTTTTT
>TRBV10-2|.|TRBJ2-2|.
CASGGQITGELFF
TGCGCCAGCGGTGGACAGATCACCGGGGAGCTGTTTTTT
>TRBV19|.|TRBJ2-2|.
CASSQNAGPMFGELFF
TGTGCCAGTAGCCAAAACGCGGGCCCCATGTTCGGGGAGCTGTTTTTT
>TRBV7-9|TRBD1|TRBJ2-7|.
CASSLLDRGNEQYF
TGTGCCAGCAGCTTATTGGACAGGGGAAACGAGCAGTACTTC
>TRBV4-2|.|TRBJ1-4|.
CASSRVVRQSLSNEKLFF
TGTGCCAGCAGCCGAGTGGTGAGGCAGTCACTATCAAATGAAAAACTGTTTTTT
>TRBV11-2|.|TRBJ2-7|.
CASSSAGFGEQYF
TGTGCCAGCAGCTCGGCAGGGTTCGGTGAGCAGTACTTC
>TRBV5-6|TRBD1|TRBJ1-2|once
CASRRTGGSYGYTF
TGTGCCAGCCGCCGGACAGGGGGCTCCTATGGCTACACCTTC
>TRBV2|.|TRBJ1-6|.
CASQDGSSSYNSPLHF
TGTGCCAGCCAGGATGGGTCTTCCTCCTATAATTCACCCCTCCACTTT
>TRBV5-4|TRBD1|TRBJ2-7|.
CASSFRGTGKVYEQYF
TGTGCCAGCAGCTTTCGCGGGACAGGGAAGGTATACGAGCAGTACTTC
>TRBV20-1|.|TRBJ1-1|.
CSARYLSEAFF
TGCAGTGCTAGGTATCTTTCTGAAGCTTTCTTT
>TRBV18|.|TRBJ1-3|.
CASSPLGLISGNTIYF
TGTGCCAGCTCACCCCTCGGTCTGATCTCTGGAAACACCATATATTTT
>TRBV6-5|.|TRBJ1-4|few
CASSYAGDEKLFF
TGTGCCAGCAGTTACGCAGGGGATGAAAAACTGTTTTTT
>TRBV6-5|TRBD1|TRBJ1-5|once
CASSPGQGSNQPQHF
TGTGCCAGCAGTCCTGGACAGGGTAGCAATCAGCCCCAGCATTTT
>TRBV15|TRBD1|TRBJ1-1|.
CATSREGRGPGAEAFF
TGTGCCACCAGCAGAGAGGGCAGGGGGCCGGGCGCTGAAGCTTTCTTT
>TRBV9|TRBD1|TRBJ2-3|.
CASSLRDRGLADTQYF
TGTGCCAGCAGCCTACGGGACAGGGGGCTCGCAGATACGCAGTATTTT
>TRBV27|.|TRBJ1-4|.
CASSLFGPGWTNEKLFF
TGTGCCAGCAGTTTATTTGGTCCAGGTTGGACTAATGAAAAACTGTTTTTT
>TRBV5-6|TRBD1|TRBJ2-1|.
CASRGQGGQFF
TGTGCCAGCAGGGGACAGGGGGGGCAGTTCTTC
>TRBV19|.|TRBJ2-6|.
CASRYSSGANVLTF
TGTGCCAGTAGGTACAGCTCTGGGGCCAACGTCCTGACTTTC
>TRBV11-2|.|TRBJ1-2|.
CASSPGEGGYTF
TGTGCCAGCAGCCCAGGAGAGGGTGGCTACACCTTC
>TRBV5-1|.|TRBJ2-2|.
CASSLKGQNTGELFF
TGCGCCAGCAGCTTGAAGGGACAGAACACCGGGGAGCTGTTTTTT
>TRBV6-5|TRBD1|TRBJ2-7|.
CASRPGQGAYEQYF
TGTGCCAGCAGGCCTGGACAGGGAGCGTACGAGCAGTACTTC
>TRBV5-1|.|TRBJ2-1|.
CASSLDEVNEQFF
TGCGCCAGCAGCTTGGACGAGGTAAATGAGCAGTTCTTC
>TRBV6-1|.|TRBJ2-3|.
CASSEALFTDTQYF
TGTGCCAGCAGTGAAGCGCTATTCACAGATACGCAGTATTTT
>TRBV9|.|TRBJ2-7|.
CASSPRRVETYEQYF
TGTGCCAGCAGCCCCCGTAGAGTGGAGACCTACGAGCAGTACTTC
>TRBV6-6|.|TRBJ2-3|few
CASSYASGGDTQYF
TGTGCCAGCAGTTATGCATCCGGCGGAGATACGCAGTATTTT
>TRBV12-5|.|TRBJ1-5|few
CASGLVPRGADRRQPQHF
TGTGCTAGTGGTTTGGTACCGCGGGGGGCTGATAGAAGGCAGCCCCAGCATTTT
>TRBV30|.|TRBJ1-1|.
CAWTPIGGNMNTEAFF
TGTGCCTGGACCCCAATAGGGGGTAACATGAACACTGAAGCTTTCTTT
>TRBV27|.|TRBJ1-5|.
CASRRGLANQPQHF
TGTGCCAGCAGGAGAGGACTAGCCAATCAGCCCCAGCATTTT
>TRBV6-5|TRBD2|TRBJ2-7|.
CASRLAGAGYEQYF
TGTGCCAGCAGGCTAGCGGGGGCCGGATACGAGCAGTACTTC
>TRBV5-1|TRBD1|TRBJ1-4|few
CASSPRTGGIEKLFF
TGCGCCAGCAGCCCAAGGACAGGGGGCATTGAAAAACTGTTTTTT
>TRBV2|TRBD1|TRBJ1-3|.
CASSARKGQVSGNTIYF
TGTGCCAGCAGTGCTAGAAAGGGACAGGTCTCTGGAAACACCATATATTTT
>TRBV15|.|TRBJ1-3|.
CATSLYREGNTIYF
TGTGCCACCAGCCTCTACCGGGAAGGAAACACCATATATTTT
>TRBV9|.|TRBJ1-4|few
CASSVLAGRNEKLFF
TGTGCCAGCAGCGTATTGGCAGGGCGTAATGAAAAACTGTTTTTT